Listed below are T cell receptor beta chains from one sample, sequenced in a study of T cell changes during pregnancy in multiple sclerosis. Produced via immunoSEQ multiplex PCR; TCRdb's table is partial and in-frame only. The sample carries around 35,000 clones, approximately 92% recorded once. Sequencing used CD4+ T cells from peripheral blood mononuclear cells, obtained in the third trimester of pregnancy. Every receptor here comes from a female donor in good health, enrolled as a control in a pregnancy study. Both conserved end residues are part of each CDR3. Fields, in order: D gene, clone size, J gene, V gene, CDR3 protein, CDR3 DNA. The D gene is left open where the match is weak. Expanded clones get a size class; other rows say once, few or many, or leave the size out.

TRBD1,-,TRBJ1-1,TRBV7-9,CASSWDRGEAFF,TGTGCCAGCAGCTGGGACAGGGGAGAAGCTTTCTTT
TRBD1,once,TRBJ1-3,TRBV23-1,CASGPTGTGNTIYF,TGCGCCAGCGGCCCGACAGGGACTGGAAACACCATATATTTT
-,-,TRBJ1-1,TRBV5-1,CASSLLRGENTEAFF,TGCGCCAGCAGCTTGCTTCGGGGGGAGAACACTGAAGCTTTCTTT
TRBD1,-,TRBJ1-3,TRBV5-5,CASSLNRGQTGNTIYF,TGTGCCAGCAGCCTTAACAGGGGGCAAACTGGAAACACCATATATTTT
TRBD2,-,TRBJ2-3,TRBV18,CASSPVRTSTSTDTQYF,TGTGCCAGCTCACCCGTACGGACTAGCACTAGCACAGATACGCAGTATTTT
TRBD2,-,TRBJ2-3,TRBV28,CASSSPSGGAADTQYF,TGTGCCAGCAGTTCCCCTAGCGGGGGGGCAGCAGATACGCAGTATTTT
TRBD1,-,TRBJ2-7,TRBV6-4,CASRTRDRVYEQYF,TGTGCCAGCAGGACCCGGGACAGGGTTTACGAGCAGTACTTC
-,-,TRBJ1-1,TRBV14,CASSLGGWNTEAFF,TGTGCCAGCAGCCTTGGGGGCTGGAACACTGAAGCTTTCTTT
TRBD1,-,TRBJ2-3,TRBV28,CASSPRDRIWDTQYF,TGTGCCAGCAGTCCCCGGGACAGGATATGGGATACGCAGTATTTT
-,-,TRBJ1-1,TRBV7-9,CASSAALVSTEAFF,TGTGCCAGCAGCGCCGCCTTAGTGAGCACTGAAGCTTTCTTT
-,once,TRBJ2-2,TRBV9,CASRRRGENTGELFF,TGTGCCAGCCGCCGCAGAGGAGAGAACACCGGGGAGCTGTTTTTT
-,-,TRBJ2-3,TRBV6-5,CASRHSTDTQYF,TGTGCCAGCAGGCACTCCACAGATACGCAGTATTTT
TRBD2,-,TRBJ2-2,TRBV7-2,CASGLAGSANTGELFF,TGTGCCAGCGGACTAGCGGGGAGCGCGAACACCGGGGAGCTGTTTTTT
-,-,TRBJ2-6,TRBV5-1,CASSSSSGANVLTF,TGCGCCAGCAGCTCCAGCTCTGGGGCCAACGTCCTGACTTTC
-,-,TRBJ1-6,TRBV12-5,CASGLGGRNSPLHF,TGTGCTAGTGGTTTGGGTGGGAGAAATTCACCCCTCCACTTT
TRBD1,-,TRBJ2-2,TRBV5-1,CASSLKPGGMNTGELFF,TGCGCCAGCAGCTTGAAGCCAGGGGGTATGAACACCGGGGAGCTGTTTTTT
-,-,TRBJ1-1,TRBV20-1,CSAGYSTEAFF,TGCAGTGCTGGATACAGCACTGAAGCTTTCTTT
TRBD1,-,TRBJ1-5,TRBV15,CATSRIQGTNQPQHF,TGTGCCACCAGCCGCATACAGGGGACCAATCAGCCCCAGCATTTT
-,-,TRBJ1-3,TRBV21-1,CASSKEGTGAHGNTIYF,TGTGCCAGCAGCAAAGAAGGAACAGGGGCCCATGGAAACACCATATATTTT
TRBD1,once,TRBJ1-4,TRBV5-5,CASSAGQGTFNEKLFF,TGTGCCAGCAGCGCGGGACAGGGAACATTTAATGAAAAACTGTTTTTT
-,-,TRBJ1-2,TRBV25-1,CASGGQSYGYTF,TGTGCCAGTGGAGGACAGTCCTATGGCTACACCTTC
-,-,TRBJ1-3,TRBV7-9,CASNGEISGNTIYF,TGTGCCAGCAACGGGGAGATCTCTGGAAACACCATATATTTT
-,-,TRBJ1-2,TRBV5-4,CASSLDGVYGYTF,TGTGCCAGCAGCTTGGACGGAGTCTATGGCTACACCTTC
TRBD2,-,TRBJ2-3,TRBV5-1,CASIQRGNGDTQYF,TGCGCCAGTATACAGCGGGGGAATGGAGATACGCAGTATTTT
TRBD1,-,TRBJ1-3,TRBV11-2,CASRKIRTTGATGNTIYF,TGTGCCAGCAGGAAGATCCGGACGACAGGGGCCACTGGAAACACCATATATTTT
-,-,TRBJ1-1,TRBV18,CASSPPSGRNTEAFF,TGTGCCAGCTCACCACCTTCAGGGCGAAACACTGAAGCTTTCTTT
TRBD1,-,TRBJ1-3,TRBV6-5,CASTTDRSSGNTIYF,TGTGCCAGCACAACGGACAGGAGCTCTGGAAACACCATATATTTT
-,-,TRBJ1-1,TRBV19,CASLTRRLRNTEAFF,TGTGCCAGTTTAACTAGGCGACTTAGGAACACTGAAGCTTTCTTT
-,-,TRBJ1-1,TRBV20-1,CSARKTSEAFF,TGCAGTGCTAGGAAGACATCGGAAGCTTTCTTT
TRBD2,once,TRBJ2-4,TRBV7-3,CASSPGGGGKNIQYF,TGTGCCAGCAGCCCAGGAGGCGGGGGGAAAAACATTCAGTACTTC
-,-,TRBJ1-4,TRBV7-9,CASSFQTSNEKLFF,TGTGCCAGCAGCTTCCAGACAAGTAATGAAAAACTGTTTTTT
-,-,TRBJ1-1,TRBV5-4,CASSWGGHRNTEAFF,TGTGCCAGCAGCTGGGGAGGACACAGGAACACTGAAGCTTTCTTT
TRBD1,-,TRBJ2-5,TRBV28,CASRYRGRGVETQYF,TGTGCCAGCAGGTACAGGGGGCGGGGTGTGGAGACCCAGTACTTC
-,-,TRBJ1-1,TRBV6-5,CASSYSDRRNTEAFF,TGTGCCAGCAGTTACTCCGATAGGAGGAACACTGAAGCTTTCTTT
TRBD2,-,TRBJ2-3,TRBV10-3,CAIRSGGASDTQYF,TGTGCCATCAGAAGCGGGGGGGCATCAGATACGCAGTATTTT
-,-,TRBJ2-6,TRBV27,CASSSGSGANVLTF,TGTGCCAGCAGTTCAGGGTCTGGGGCCAACGTCCTGACTTTC